This passage covers 17 T cell receptor beta chains from one sample sequenced in a study of Ad26.COV2.S vaccination and SARS-CoV-2 variants. Libraries were prepared by immunoSEQ multiplex PCR; TCRdb keeps only in-frame clonotypes and omits some of them. The sample lists about 410,000 clones, approximately 90% occurring once. Treatment noted: about 20 received Ad26.COV2.S at low or high dose, single or two shots; roughly five received placebo; per-sample allocation not given. The study sampled participants on day 63 after the first vaccine or placebo injection. The sequenced sample was peripheral blood, obtained in a trial of Ad26.COV2.S vaccine versus placebo. These TCRs come from a person between 18 and 65 years old who received the Ad26.COV2.S COVID-19 vaccine or a placebo.

The chain uses TRBV7-9 and TRBJ2-3, with D tentatively TRBD1 or TRBD2 (5 bases each). This CDR3 spans 17 amino acids. Germline loops: CDR1 SEHNR, CDR2 FQNEAQ (reference sequence). Trimming pared 0 bases from V and 0 bases from J, leaving 13 bases between. The CDR3 DNA reads as TGTGCCAGCAGCTTAGCTTGGGGACCTCCAAGCACAGATACGCAGTATTTT. Its translation: CASSLAWGPPSTDTQYF.

The V gene is TRBV27, the J gene TRBJ2-5; D unclear. Germline CDR1 is MNHEY and CDR2 is SMNVEV (reference sequence). This CDR3 is built from 14 residues. V lost 1 base and J 1 base, leaving 7 bases between the germline ends. The CDR3 is CASSLFGSQETQYF. The CDR3 bases are TGTGCCAGCAGTTTATTTGGCAGCCAAGAGACCCAGTACTTC.

A word on this clone: The sample holds other DNA sequences that translate to the same CDR3. V is TRBV18 and J is TRBJ1-1; D is possibly TRBD1 (5 bases). Germline CDR1 and CDR2: KGHSH and LQKENI. V lost 2 bases, J lost 0 bases, and 7 bases lay in between. This CDR3 region has 14 residues. CDR3 DNA sequence: TGTGCCAGCTCACCAGACAGCTTGAACACTGAAGCTTTCTTT. Amino acids: CASSPDSLNTEAFF.

The chain joins TRBV7-9 to TRBJ2-7; D assignment may be TRBD1 or TRBD2 (7 bases each). V lost 1 base to trimming and J lost 6 bases, with 16 bases between them. The V gene's germline CDR1 is SEHNR and CDR2 FQNEAQ (reference sequence). CDR3 size: 15 residues. The CDR3 protein is CASSLEGGGPFEQYF. The CDR3 nucleotides read TGTGCCAGCAGCTTAGAGGGAGGGGGCCCTTTCGAGCAGTACTTC.

The rearrangement uses TRBV10-2 and TRBJ2-5; 9 bases match TRBD2. Germline values: CDR1 WSHSY, CDR2 SAAADI. The J segment lost 1 base and the V segment lost 5 bases, leaving 2 bases of the junction unmatched. This CDR3 spans 14 amino acids. CDR3 nucleotide sequence: TGCGCCAGCAGTCCTAGCGGGACCCAAGAGACCCAGTACTTC. It codes for CASSPSGTQETQYF.

The J gene is TRBJ2-3, the V gene TRBV5-6; 7 nucleotides line up with TRBD1. Germline lookup yields CDR1 SGHDT and CDR2 YYEEEE. This CDR3 region has 17 residues. V was pared by 4 bases and J by 0 bases, with 11 bases of the junction left unmatched. CDR3 DNA sequence: TGTGCCAGCAGCATAGGCCGGGACAGCCTTAGCACAGATACGCAGTATTTT. Translation: CASSIGRDSLSTDTQYF.

A single count supports this clone. V usage is TRBV19 and J usage is TRBJ2-7; TRBD2 aligns across 7 bases. J was trimmed by 1 base and V by 5 bases; bases with no gene match: 5. The CDR3 contains 14 residues. From germline, CDR1 is LNHDA and CDR2 SQIVND (reference sequence). CDR3 in amino acids: CASSVSGPSYEQYF. The CDR3 nucleotides are TGTGCCAGTAGTGTTAGCGGGCCATCCTACGAGCAGTACTTC.

This chain uses TRBV5-4 with TRBJ2-5; D is possibly TRBD2 (6 bases). Trimming removed 4 bases from V and 4 bases from J, with 11 bases in between. Looked up from germline, CDR1 is SGHNT and CDR2 is YYREEE (reference sequence). The CDR3 is 13 residues long. The CDR3 sequence is CASSQTGVETQYF. The DNA of the CDR3 is TGTGCCAGCAGCCAGACGGGGGTAGAGACCCAGTACTTC.

The chain is built from TRBV4-1 and TRBJ1-2; 8 positions match TRBD1. The length of the CDR3 is 16 residues. The J segment lost 6 bases and the V segment lost 2 bases, leaving 11 bases of the junction unmatched. In germline, CDR1 is MGHRA, CDR2 YSYEKL. The CDR3 is CASSQPRAGGKNGYTF. The CDR3 nucleotides are TGCGCCAGCAGCCAACCCCGCGCAGGGGGCAAGAATGGCTACACCTTC.

The chain joins TRBV19 to TRBJ1-1; D not resolved. Deletions cut 3 bases from V and 2 bases from J, with 7 bases between. The CDR3 sequence is 13 residues long. The germline gives CDR1 LNHDA, CDR2 SQIVND (reference sequence). CDR3 amino acids: CASSINSNTEAFF. For the CDR3, the DNA is TGTGCCAGTAGTATTAACAGCAACACTGAAGCTTTCTTT.

The sample holds a few counts of this clone. The gene calls are TRBV28 and TRBJ1-5, with D unclear. CDR3 length equals 13 residues. Germline lookup yields CDR1 MDHEN and CDR2 SYDVKM. The V and J ends lost 6 bases and 7 bases respectively, with 13 bases between them. CDR3 loop: CASSLVPRQPQHF. In DNA, the CDR3 is TGTGCCAGCAGCCTCGTCCCCAGGCAGCCCCAGCATTTT.

This clone was seen just once. The genes are TRBV21-1 and TRBJ1-1. TRBV21-1 is shown as a pseudogene. This CDR3 is 15 amino acids long. The CDR3 bases are TGTGCCAGCAGCTTTATGGCAGCAATGAACACTGAAGCTTTCTTT. This encodes CASSFMAAMNTEAFF.

This chain uses TRBV9 with TRBJ2-3; D may be TRBD2 (5 bases). The germline V gene has CDR1 SGDLS and CDR2 YYNGEE. The CDR3 loop spans 15 amino acids. V was cut by 5 bases and J by 1 base, with 14 bases left in between. This CDR3 is CASSPRGLGTDTQYF. DNA for the CDR3: TGTGCCAGCAGTCCCCGAGGACTTGGCACAGATACGCAGTATTTT.

The J gene is TRBJ1-6, the V gene TRBV6-2 or TRBV6-3, with no clear D. Germline V gene sequence: CDR1 MNHEY, CDR2 SVGEGT. Trimming cost V 1 base and J 8 bases, with 18 bases left between them. The CDR3 is made up of 17 amino acids. Here the CDR3 reads CASSYFGRGKSDSPLHF. The CDR3 bases are TGTGCCAGCAGTTACTTTGGTCGAGGGAAGTCGGATTCACCCCTCCACTTT.

The J gene is TRBJ2-4, the V gene TRBV9; 11 bases are shared with TRBD2. Germline CDR1 and CDR2: SGDLS and YYNGEE. This CDR3 is 18 amino acids long. The V segment lost 0 bases and the J segment 0 bases; nucleotides outside the gene matches: 5. CDR3 nucleotides: TGTGCCAGCAGCGTAGACCTAGCGGGGGGCCCAGCCAAAAACATTCAGTACTTC. Protein: CASSVDLAGGPAKNIQYF.

The chain combines TRBV12-5 with TRBJ1-1; D may be TRBD1 (6 bases). CDR3 length: 17 amino acids. Trimming took off 0 bases at V and 0 bases at J, with 14 bases between the two ends. The germline gives CDR1 LGHNT, CDR2 FRNRAP. The CDR3 spells CASGLVLGGSMNTEAFF. Written as DNA, the CDR3 is TGTGCTAGTGGTTTGGTCTTAGGGGGGAGCATGAACACTGAAGCTTTCTTT.

This sequence joins TRBV15 and TRBJ1-4; maybe TRBD1 (6 bases). The CDR3 loop spans 15 amino acids. Trimming cost V 1 base and J 7 bases, with 13 bases left between them. Germline values: CDR1 LNHNV, CDR2 YYDKDF (reference sequence). The CDR3 sequence: CATSRARQGIEKLFF. DNA of the CDR3: TGTGCCACCAGCAGAGCGAGGCAGGGGATTGAAAAACTGTTTTTT.